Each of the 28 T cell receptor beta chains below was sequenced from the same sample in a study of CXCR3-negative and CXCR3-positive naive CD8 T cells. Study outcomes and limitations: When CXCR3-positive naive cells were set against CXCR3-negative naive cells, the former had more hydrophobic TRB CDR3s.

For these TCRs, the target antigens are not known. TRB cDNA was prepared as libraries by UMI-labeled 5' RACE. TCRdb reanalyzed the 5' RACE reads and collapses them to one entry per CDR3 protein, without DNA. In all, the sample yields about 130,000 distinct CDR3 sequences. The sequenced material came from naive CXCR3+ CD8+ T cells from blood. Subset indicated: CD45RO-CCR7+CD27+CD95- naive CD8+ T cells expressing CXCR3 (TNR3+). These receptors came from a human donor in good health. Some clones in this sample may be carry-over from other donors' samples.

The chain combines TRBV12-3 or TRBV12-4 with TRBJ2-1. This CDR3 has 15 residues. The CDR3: CASSLDQTLYNEQFF.

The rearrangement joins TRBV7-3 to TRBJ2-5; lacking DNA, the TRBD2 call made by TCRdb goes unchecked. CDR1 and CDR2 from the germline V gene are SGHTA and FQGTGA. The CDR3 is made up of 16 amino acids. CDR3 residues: CASSLGPLLAEETQYF.

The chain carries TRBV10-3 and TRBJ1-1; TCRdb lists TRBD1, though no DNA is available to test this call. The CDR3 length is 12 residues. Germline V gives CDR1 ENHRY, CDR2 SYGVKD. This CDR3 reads CATRDRVTEAFF.

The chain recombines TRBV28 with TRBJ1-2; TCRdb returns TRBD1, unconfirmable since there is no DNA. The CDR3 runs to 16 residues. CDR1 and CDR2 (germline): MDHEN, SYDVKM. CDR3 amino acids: CASSLPDVSVDYGYTF.

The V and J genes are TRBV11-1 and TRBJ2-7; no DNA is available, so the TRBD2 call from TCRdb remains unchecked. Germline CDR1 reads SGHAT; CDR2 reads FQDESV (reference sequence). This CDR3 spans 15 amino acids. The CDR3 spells CASSLISGSFDEQYF.

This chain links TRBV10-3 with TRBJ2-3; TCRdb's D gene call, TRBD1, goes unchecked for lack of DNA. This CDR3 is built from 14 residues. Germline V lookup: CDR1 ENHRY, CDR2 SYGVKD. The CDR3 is CAISEGGGTDTQYF.

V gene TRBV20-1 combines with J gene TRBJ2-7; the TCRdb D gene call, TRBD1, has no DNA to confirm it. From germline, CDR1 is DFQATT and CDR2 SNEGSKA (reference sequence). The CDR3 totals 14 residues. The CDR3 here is CSASASGQGYEQYF.

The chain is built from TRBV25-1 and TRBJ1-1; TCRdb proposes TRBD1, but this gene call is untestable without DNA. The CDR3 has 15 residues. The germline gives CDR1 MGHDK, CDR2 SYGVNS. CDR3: CASSAGQGAHTEAFF.

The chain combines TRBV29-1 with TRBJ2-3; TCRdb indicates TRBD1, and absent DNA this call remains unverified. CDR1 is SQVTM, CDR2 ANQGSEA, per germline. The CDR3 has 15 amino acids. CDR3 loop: CSVEGGHLNTDTQYF.

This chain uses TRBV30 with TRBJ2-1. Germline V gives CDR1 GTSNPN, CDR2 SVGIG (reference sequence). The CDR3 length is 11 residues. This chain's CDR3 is CGWIGYNEQFF.

The CDR3 region is CASSWDRRNEQYF. The chain links TRBV28 to TRBJ2-7; checking the TCRdb D call of TRBD1 is not possible without DNA. The CDR3 is made up of 13 amino acids. Germline V gene lookup returns CDR1 MDHEN and CDR2 SYDVKM.

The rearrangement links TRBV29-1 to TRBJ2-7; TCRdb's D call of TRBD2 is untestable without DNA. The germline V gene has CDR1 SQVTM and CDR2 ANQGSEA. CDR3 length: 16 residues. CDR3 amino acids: CSVEGTRGGESYEQYF.

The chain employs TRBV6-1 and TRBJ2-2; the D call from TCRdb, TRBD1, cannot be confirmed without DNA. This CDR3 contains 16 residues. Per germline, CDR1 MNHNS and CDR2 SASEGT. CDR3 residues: CASSELRGLNTGELFF.

The CDR3 spells CASSFQYTGELFF. The gene calls are TRBV12-3 or TRBV12-4 and TRBJ2-2. This CDR3 spans 13 amino acids.

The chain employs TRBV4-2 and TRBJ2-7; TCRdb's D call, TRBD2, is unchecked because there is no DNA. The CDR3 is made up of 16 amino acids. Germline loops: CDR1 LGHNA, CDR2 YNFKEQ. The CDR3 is CASSQDLGSGGNEQYF.

CDR3 protein: CASSQGIQETQYF. The rearrangement joins TRBV4-1 to TRBJ2-5. The CDR3 runs to 13 residues. The germline V gene has CDR1 MGHRA and CDR2 YSYEKL.

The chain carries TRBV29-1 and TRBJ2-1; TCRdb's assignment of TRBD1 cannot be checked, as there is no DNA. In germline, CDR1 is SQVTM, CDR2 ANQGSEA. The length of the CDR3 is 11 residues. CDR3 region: CSVEFRGQRFF.

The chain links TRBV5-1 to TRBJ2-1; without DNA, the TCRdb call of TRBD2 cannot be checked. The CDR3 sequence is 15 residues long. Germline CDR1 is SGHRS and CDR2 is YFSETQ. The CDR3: CASSLPRESYNEQFF.

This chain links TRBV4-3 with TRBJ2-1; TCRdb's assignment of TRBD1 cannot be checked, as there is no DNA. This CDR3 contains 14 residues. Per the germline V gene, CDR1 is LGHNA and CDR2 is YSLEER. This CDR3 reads CASSRAGLYNEQFF.

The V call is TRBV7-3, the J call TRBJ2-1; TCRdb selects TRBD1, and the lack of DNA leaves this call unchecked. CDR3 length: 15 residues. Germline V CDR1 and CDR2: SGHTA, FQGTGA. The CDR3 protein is CASSQGQGAKDEQFF.

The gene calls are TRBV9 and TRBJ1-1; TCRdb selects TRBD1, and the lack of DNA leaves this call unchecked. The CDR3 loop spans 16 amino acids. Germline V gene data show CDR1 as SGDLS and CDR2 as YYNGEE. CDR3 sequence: CASSVGRGRMNTEAFF.

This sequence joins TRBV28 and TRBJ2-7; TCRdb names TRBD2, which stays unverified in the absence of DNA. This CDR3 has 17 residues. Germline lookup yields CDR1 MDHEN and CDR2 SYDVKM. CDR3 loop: CASSLPGLAGGPYEQYF.

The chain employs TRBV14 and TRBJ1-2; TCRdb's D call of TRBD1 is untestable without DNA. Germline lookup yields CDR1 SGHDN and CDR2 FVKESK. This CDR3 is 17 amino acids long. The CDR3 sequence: CASSQLTGATAVNGYTF.

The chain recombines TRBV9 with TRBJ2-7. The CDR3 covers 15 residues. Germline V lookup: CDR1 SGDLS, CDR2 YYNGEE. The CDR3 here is CASSVGAVREREQYF.

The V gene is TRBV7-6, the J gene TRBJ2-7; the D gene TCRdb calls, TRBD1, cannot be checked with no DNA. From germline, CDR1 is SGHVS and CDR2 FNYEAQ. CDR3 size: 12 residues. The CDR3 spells CASSFSGDEQYF.

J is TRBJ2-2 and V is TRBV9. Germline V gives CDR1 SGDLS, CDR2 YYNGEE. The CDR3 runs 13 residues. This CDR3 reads CASSVYSTGELFF.

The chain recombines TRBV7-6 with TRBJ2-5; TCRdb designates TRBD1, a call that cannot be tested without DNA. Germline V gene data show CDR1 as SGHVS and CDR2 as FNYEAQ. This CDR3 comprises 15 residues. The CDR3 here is CASSLETGGAETQYF.

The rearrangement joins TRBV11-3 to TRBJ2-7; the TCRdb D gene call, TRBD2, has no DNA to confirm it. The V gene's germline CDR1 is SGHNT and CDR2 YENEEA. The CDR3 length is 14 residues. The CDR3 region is CASSLGPSSYEQYF.